This entry lists 29 T cell receptor beta chains sequenced from one sample in a study of OX40 agonist ivuxolimab in advanced cancers. Profiling relied on immunoSEQ multiplex PCR, and the TCRdb table lists in-frame clones only, not all of them. This table has 35,000 to 50,000 clones, about 90% appearing once. Material: CD4+ or CD8+ T cells sorted from blood, obtained in a trial of the OX40 agonist ivuxolimab. The source is an adult with an advanced solid tumor such as melanoma, head and neck, liver or kidney cancer.

This clone was found a few times. The genes are TRBV7-2 and TRBJ1-2, with D possibly being TRBD1 (5 bases). CDR3 length equals 13 residues. Germline loops: CDR1 SGHTA, CDR2 FQGNSA. V was trimmed by 5 bases and J by 7 bases, leaving 14 bases between them. The CDR3 region is CASSQGWDSGYTF. CDR3 DNA: TGTGCCAGCAGCCAAGGGTGGGACTCTGGCTACACCTTC.

Here the CDR3 reads CASQSGVYQETQYF. The CDR3 DNA reads TGTGCCAGTCAGAGCGGGGTGTACCAAGAGACCCAGTACTTC. J is TRBJ2-5 and V is TRBV2; 7 bases align to TRBD2. Per the germline V gene, CDR1 is SNHLY and CDR2 is FYNNEI. V lost 9 bases to trimming and J lost 0 bases; unmatched junction nucleotides: 7. This CDR3 has 14 amino acids. Variable domain in full (rest from reference TRBV2 and TRBJ2-5): EPEVTQTPSHQVTQMGQEVILRCVPISNHLYFYWYRQILGQKVEFLVSFYNNEISEKSEIFDDQFSVERPDGSNFTLKIRSTKLEDSAMYFCASQSGVYQETQYFGPGTRLLVL.

This chain uses TRBV6-1 with TRBJ2-3; TRBD1 aligns across 7 bases. With V trimmed by 2 bases and J by 1 base, 9 bases remained unmatched. CDR3 length equals 17 residues. Germline CDR1 is MNHNS and CDR2 is SASEGT. In DNA form, the CDR3 reads TGTGCCAGCAGTGAACCCCGGACAGGAACGCGCACAGATACGCAGTATTTT. This gives the protein CASSEPRTGTRTDTQYF.

The chain couples TRBV2 to TRBJ2-5; 7 bases line up with TRBD2. V shed 8 bases and J 3 bases; nucleotides not matched to a gene: 3. The CDR3 loop spans 12 amino acids. Germline V gives CDR1 SNHLY, CDR2 FYNNEI. CDR3 protein: CASGTTKETQYF. For the CDR3, the DNA is TGTGCCAGCGGGACTACAAAAGAGACCCAGTACTTC.

This chain links TRBV29-1 with TRBJ2-2; TRBD1 might be the D (7 bases). CDR1 SQVTM and CDR2 ANQGSEA come from the germline V gene. This CDR3 contains 14 residues. V lost 6 bases to trimming and J lost 3 bases, with 14 bases between them. CDR3 DNA: TGCAGCGTCCAAGACAGGGACTACACCGGGGAGCTGTTTTTT. As protein: CSVQDRDYTGELFF.

This rearrangement joins TRBV19 to TRBJ1-5, with 10 bases that match TRBD1. From germline, CDR1 is LNHDA and CDR2 SQIVND (reference sequence). The trim removed 4 bases at V and 2 bases at J, leaving 5 bases unmatched. This CDR3 contains 16 residues. CDR3 coding DNA: TGTGCCAGTAGTAGACCGGGGACAGGGGGCAATCAGCCCCAGCATTTT. Translated: CASSRPGTGGNQPQHF.

The chain has TRBV7-8 and TRBJ2-5; TRBD2 matches at 8 bases. Per the germline V gene, CDR1 is SGHVS and CDR2 is FQNEAQ. The CDR3 consists of 19 residues. Trimming removed 6 bases from V and 5 bases from J; junction bases left unmatched: 23. DNA for the CDR3: TGTGCCAGCAGTTTTGATAAGATTAGCGGGGATAACTCCCGGGAGACCCAGTACTTC. This translates into CASSFDKISGDNSRETQYF.

This chain links TRBV7-3 with TRBJ2-5; 12 positions match TRBD2. With 2 bases clipped from V and 5 bases from J, the junction kept 3 bases outside the gene matches. CDR3 length: 15 amino acids. In germline, CDR1 is SGHTA, CDR2 FQGTGA. CDR3: CASSLSSGGAETQYF. In DNA form, the CDR3 reads TGTGCCAGCAGCTTATCTAGCGGGGGGGCGGAGACCCAGTACTTC.

The chain is built from TRBV6-1 and TRBJ2-7; D is undetermined. The CDR3 totals 14 residues. Trimming took 5 bases from V and 3 from J, leaving 14 bases between them. The germline gives CDR1 MNHNS, CDR2 SASEGT. The CDR3 sequence: CASSSTAASYEQYF. The DNA of the CDR3 is TGTGCCAGCAGTTCTACAGCCGCTAGCTACGAGCAGTACTTC.

The chain carries TRBV25-1 and TRBJ2-5; D unresolved. The V gene lost 1 base and the J gene lost 2 bases, with 8 bases spanning the gap. Germline V gives CDR1 MGHDK, CDR2 SYGVNS. The CDR3 length is 14 residues. The CDR3 DNA follows: TGTGCCAGCAGTGAATCGAACAGACAAGAGACCCAGTACTTC. This sequence encodes CASSESNRQETQYF.

V usage is TRBV6-4 and J usage is TRBJ1-4, with 7 bases fitting TRBD1. The length of the CDR3 is 17 residues. V was clipped by 6 bases and J by 0 bases; unmatched bases: 10. CDR1 and CDR2 (germline): MRHNA, SNTAGT. In DNA, the CDR3 is TGTGCCAGCAGACCTACCGGGACAGCTGCAACTAATGAAAAACTGTTTTTT. Its translation is CASRPTGTAATNEKLFF.

The genes are TRBV7-6 and TRBJ2-3; D is unclear. This CDR3 has 16 residues. The V gene's germline CDR1 is SGHVS and CDR2 FNYEAQ. The V end was cut by 5 bases, the J end by 0 bases, with 15 bases between. CDR3 in amino acids: CASSPRGLESTDTQYF. Here the CDR3 DNA reads TGTGCCAGCAGCCCCCGTGGGCTGGAGAGCACAGATACGCAGTATTTT. Combining the CDR3 with reference TRBV7-6 and TRBJ2-3 gives the whole variable domain GAGVSQSPRYKVTKRGQDVALRCDPISGHVSLYWYRQALGQGPEFLTYFNYEAQQDKSGLPNDRFSAERPEGSISTLTIQRTEQRDSAMYRCASSPRGLESTDTQYFGPGTRLTVL.

CDR3 bases: TGTGCCAGCAGTTTCGGCCGGGGGCACGATTCACCCCTCCACTTT. It specifies CASSFGRGHDSPLHF. V usage is TRBV27 and J usage is TRBJ1-6; TRBD1 might be the D (6 bases). The CDR3 contains 15 residues. The V end was cut by 3 bases, the J end by 8 bases, with 14 bases between. Germline V lookup: CDR1 MNHEY, CDR2 SMNVEV (reference sequence).

This clone has a handful of counts. J is TRBJ2-7 and V is TRBV21-1; TRBD1, the table's D call, lacks a check against the DNA. TRBV21-1 is designated a pseudogene. This CDR3 spans 15 amino acids. The CDR3 here is CASSLLGQSSYEQYF. CDR3 coding DNA: TGTGCCAGCAGCCTCTTGGGACAGAGCTCCTACGAGCAGTACTTC.

The rearrangement links TRBV30 to TRBJ1-5, with unresolved D. This CDR3 region has 16 residues. Trimming removed 0 bases from V and 2 bases from J, with 14 bases in between. Looked up from germline, CDR1 is GTSNPN and CDR2 is SVGIG (reference sequence). The CDR3 nucleotides read TGTGCCTGGAGTGTACCAAGGAGGGATGGCAATCAGCCCCAGCATTTT. Its protein product is CAWSVPRRDGNQPQHF.

The chain employs TRBV4-1 and TRBJ2-1, with TRBD2 matching over 8 bases. The germline CDR1 and CDR2 sequences are MGHRA and YSYEKL. CDR3 length: 16 amino acids. Trimming took 5 bases from V and 7 from J; bases not matched to a gene: 13. CDR3 DNA sequence: TGCGCCAGCAGCTCCCGTCTGGCGGGGGGAGGGAATGAGCAGTTCTTC. It is translated as CASSSRLAGGGNEQFF.

Written as DNA, the CDR3 is TGTGCCATCAGTGTCCAGCTGTACTACGAGCAGTACTTC. Translated: CAISVQLYYEQYF. V gene TRBV10-3 combines with J gene TRBJ2-7; D remains unclear. The CDR3 contains 13 residues. Germline V gene sequence: CDR1 ENHRY, CDR2 SYGVKD. The V end lost 4 bases, the J end lost 3 bases, and 10 bases lay between the germline ends.

The chain is built from TRBV7-5 and TRBJ2-7; the DNA was not compared with TRBD2, the D call given in the table. TRBV7-5 is termed a pseudogene. The CDR3 runs to 13 residues. The DNA for the CDR3 is TGTGCCAGCAGCTTTAGCGTAAGCTACGAGCAGTACTTC. This codes for CASSFSVSYEQYF.

This sequence joins TRBV11-3 and TRBJ2-7, with a possible D match to TRBD1 (6 bases). V shed 2 bases and J shed 1 base, with 9 bases lying between them. Germline CDR1 reads SGHNT; CDR2 reads YENEEA. The CDR3 length is 14 residues. In nucleotides, the CDR3 is TGTGCCAGCAGCTTAAGCAGGGGTTCCTACGAGCAGTACTTC. It translates to CASSLSRGSYEQYF.

This sequence joins TRBV4-1 and TRBJ2-1, with 10 nucleotides matching TRBD2. Looked up from germline, CDR1 is MGHRA and CDR2 is YSYEKL. CDR3 length: 15 residues. Trimming at V came to 5 bases and at J to 6 bases, leaving 7 bases not matched to a gene. The chain's CDR3 is CASSSAGGPSNEQFF. The CDR3 coding sequence is TGCGCCAGCAGCTCAGCGGGGGGGCCCAGCAATGAGCAGTTCTTC.

V is TRBV5-4 and J is TRBJ1-5; 9 nucleotides line up with TRBD1. CDR1 and CDR2 from the germline V gene are SGHNT and YYREEE (reference sequence). CDR3 size: 14 residues. The J segment lost 4 bases and the V segment lost 4 bases, leaving 3 bases of the junction unmatched. This CDR3 is CASSPGQGNQPQHF. CDR3 bases: TGTGCCAGCAGCCCGGGACAGGGTAATCAGCCCCAGCATTTT.

The chain joins TRBV11-1 to TRBJ1-2, with TRBD1 as a possible D gene (5 bases). The length of the CDR3 is 17 residues. Per the germline V gene, CDR1 is SGHAT and CDR2 is FQDESV (reference sequence). With 5 bases removed from V and 0 bases from J, the gap between germline ends came to 19 bases. Here the CDR3 DNA reads TGTGCCAGCAGCGGCACTGTGACAGTCGGAGCTAACTATGGCTACACCTTC. Its protein product is CASSGTVTVGANYGYTF.

The chain carries TRBV7-9 and TRBJ2-5, with D perhaps TRBD2 (5 bases). The V gene lost 1 base and the J gene lost 11 bases, with 14 bases spanning the gap. CDR3 length: 13 amino acids. The V gene's germline CDR1 is SEHNR and CDR2 FQNEAQ (reference sequence). CDR3 region: CASSLVGVREQYF. CDR3 DNA sequence: TGTGCCAGCAGCTTAGTCGGGGTGAGGGAGCAGTACTTC.

The chain carries TRBV6-5 and TRBJ2-3; D gene ambiguous. Germline-derived CDR1 and CDR2 are MNHEY and SVGAGI. CDR3 length: 15 amino acids. The V end was cut by 2 bases, the J end by 1 base, with 10 bases between. CDR3 residues: CASSYGLGGTDTQYF. As DNA, the CDR3 is TGTGCCAGCAGTTACGGGCTAGGCGGCACAGATACGCAGTATTTT.

This chain links TRBV6-6 with TRBJ1-4; D might be TRBD1 (5 bases). Germline CDR1 MNHNY, CDR2 SVGAGI (reference sequence). This CDR3 comprises 16 residues. V was clipped by 2 bases and J by 8 bases, with 18 bases between them. The CDR3 coding sequence is TGTGCCAGCAGTTACCCCCCGCAGGAGGGGAAAGAAAAACTGTTTTTT. Protein sequence: CASSYPPQEGKEKLFF.

This clone was seen a handful of times. The chain uses TRBV7-6 and TRBJ2-3; TRBD2 agrees at 8 bases. Germline-derived CDR1 and CDR2 are SGHVS and FNYEAQ. The V gene end was trimmed by 2 bases and the J gene end by 7 bases; junction bases not matched to a gene: 11. This CDR3 has 16 amino acids. The CDR3 region is CASSLLGGGNLNTQYF. For the CDR3, the DNA is TGTGCCAGCAGCTTATTAGGCGGGGGGAATTTAAATACGCAGTATTTT.

The sample holds a few counts of this clone. This chain links TRBV5-1 with TRBJ2-3, with D perhaps TRBD2 (5 bases). The CDR3 runs to 14 residues. Germline CDR1 and CDR2: SGHRS and YFSETQ. Trimming took 4 bases from V and 4 from J, leaving 13 bases between them. CDR3 in DNA: TGCGCCAGCAGCGAGAGCGGAAACGCAGATACGCAGTATTTT. Protein sequence: CASSESGNADTQYF.

This clone was seen only a few times. The chain uses TRBV5-5 and TRBJ1-4, with a weak D call TRBD1 (5 bases). CDR3 length equals 14 residues. The V end was cut by 2 bases, the J end by 11 bases, with 16 bases between. Germline V gives CDR1 SGHKS, CDR2 YYEKEE (reference sequence). Written as DNA, the CDR3 is TGTGCCAGCAGCTTTGCCTCGGGGGATTATAAACTGTTTTTT. Protein sequence: CASSFASGDYKLFF.

The chain links TRBV29-1 to TRBJ2-3; D tentatively fits TRBD1 or TRBD2 (6 bases each). The V end lost 6 bases, the J end lost 0 bases, and 13 bases lay between the germline ends. The CDR3 totals 14 residues. From germline, CDR1 is SQVTM and CDR2 ANQGSEA. The CDR3 DNA reads as TGCAGCGTCGGAGGGGGACCTAGCACAGATACGCAGTATTTT. Encoded protein: CSVGGGPSTDTQYF.